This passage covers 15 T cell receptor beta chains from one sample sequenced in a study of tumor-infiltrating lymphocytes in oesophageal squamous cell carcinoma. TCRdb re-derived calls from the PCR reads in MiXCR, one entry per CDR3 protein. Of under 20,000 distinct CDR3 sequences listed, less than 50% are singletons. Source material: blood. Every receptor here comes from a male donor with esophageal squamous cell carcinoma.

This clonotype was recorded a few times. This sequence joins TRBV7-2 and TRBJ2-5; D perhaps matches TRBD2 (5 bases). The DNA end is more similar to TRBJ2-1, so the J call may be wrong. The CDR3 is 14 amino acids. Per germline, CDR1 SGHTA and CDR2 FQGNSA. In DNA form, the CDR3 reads TGTGCCAGCAGCCAACAACTAGTTCTACTTGAGCAGTTCTTC. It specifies CASSQQLVLLEQFF.

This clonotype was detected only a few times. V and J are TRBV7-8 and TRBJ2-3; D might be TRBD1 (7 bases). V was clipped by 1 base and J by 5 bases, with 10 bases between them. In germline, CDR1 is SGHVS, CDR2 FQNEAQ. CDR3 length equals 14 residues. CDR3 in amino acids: CASSLDRGGDTQYF. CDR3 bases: TGTGCCAGCAGCTTAGACAGGGGAGGAGATACGCAGTATTTT.

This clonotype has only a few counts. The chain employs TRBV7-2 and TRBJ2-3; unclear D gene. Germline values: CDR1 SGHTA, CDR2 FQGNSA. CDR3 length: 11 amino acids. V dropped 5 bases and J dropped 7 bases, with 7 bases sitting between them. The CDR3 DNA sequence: TGTGCCAGCAGCCGGACCTATACGCAGTATTTT. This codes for CASSRTYTQYF.

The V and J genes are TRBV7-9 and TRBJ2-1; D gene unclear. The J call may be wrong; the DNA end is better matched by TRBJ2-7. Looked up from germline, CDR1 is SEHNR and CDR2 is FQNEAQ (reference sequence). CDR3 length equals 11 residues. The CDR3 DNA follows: TGTGCCAGCAGCTTAGTATACGAGCAGTACTTC. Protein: CASSLVYEQYF.

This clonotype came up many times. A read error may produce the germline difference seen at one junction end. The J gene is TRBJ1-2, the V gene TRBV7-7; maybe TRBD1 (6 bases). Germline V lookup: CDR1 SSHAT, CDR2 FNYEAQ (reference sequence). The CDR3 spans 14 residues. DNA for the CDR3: TGTGCTAGCAGCATTGAACAGGGCCACTATGGCTACACCTTC. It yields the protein CASSIEQGHYGYTF. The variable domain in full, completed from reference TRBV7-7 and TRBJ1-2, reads GAGVSQSPRYKVTKRGQDVTLRCDPISSHATLYWYQQALGQGPEFLTYFNYEAQPDKSGLPSDRFSAERPEGSISTLTIQRTEQRDSAMYRCASSIEQGHYGYTFGSGTRLTVV.

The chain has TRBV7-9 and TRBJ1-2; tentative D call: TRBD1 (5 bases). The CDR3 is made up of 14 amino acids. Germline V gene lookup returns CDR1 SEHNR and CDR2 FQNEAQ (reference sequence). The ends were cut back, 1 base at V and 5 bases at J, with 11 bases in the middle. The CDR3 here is CASSLEGTRYGYTF. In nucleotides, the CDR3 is TGTGCCAGCAGCTTAGAGGGGACTCGTTATGGCTACACCTTC.

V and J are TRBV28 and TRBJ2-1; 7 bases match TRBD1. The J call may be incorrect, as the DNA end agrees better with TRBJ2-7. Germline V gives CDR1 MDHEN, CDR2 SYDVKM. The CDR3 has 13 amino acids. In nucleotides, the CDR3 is TGTGCCAGCATTAGGGACAGCCCCTACGAGCAGTACTTC. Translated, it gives CASIRDSPYEQYF.

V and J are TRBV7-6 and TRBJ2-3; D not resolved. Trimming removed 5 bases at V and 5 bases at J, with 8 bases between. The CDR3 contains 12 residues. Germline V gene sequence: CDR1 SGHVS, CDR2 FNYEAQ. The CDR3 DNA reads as TGTGCCAGCAGCAGATACCAAGATACGCAGTATTTT. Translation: CASSRYQDTQYF. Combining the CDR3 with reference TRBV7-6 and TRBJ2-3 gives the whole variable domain GAGVSQSPRYKVTKRGQDVALRCDPISGHVSLYWYRQALGQGPEFLTYFNYEAQQDKSGLPNDRFSAERPEGSISTLTIQRTEQRDSAMYRCASSRYQDTQYFGPGTRLTVL.

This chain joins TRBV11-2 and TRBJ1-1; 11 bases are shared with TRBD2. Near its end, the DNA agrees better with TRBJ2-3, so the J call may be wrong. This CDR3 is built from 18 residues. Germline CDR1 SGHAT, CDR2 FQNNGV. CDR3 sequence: CASSFTVTSGVITDTQYF. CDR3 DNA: TGTGCCAGCAGCTTCACTGTGACTAGCGGGGTAATCACAGATACGCAGTATTTT.

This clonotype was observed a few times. The CDR3 spells CASSNALAGAHEQYF. The CDR3 DNA is TGTGCCAGCAGCAACGCGTTAGCGGGAGCCCACGAGCAGTACTTC. The V call is TRBV11-2, the J call TRBJ2-5; 9 bases map to TRBD2. The end of the DNA aligns better with TRBJ2-7, so the J call may be wrong. CDR3 length equals 15 residues. Germline-derived CDR1 and CDR2 are SGHAT and FQNNGV.

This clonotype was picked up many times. The CDR3 protein is CASSLGETNEKLFF. CDR3 coding DNA: TGTGCCAGCAGTTTAGGGGAAACTAATGAAAAACTGTTTTTT. The rearrangement joins TRBV12-3 or TRBV12-4 to TRBJ1-4; D ambiguous. Trimming shortened V by 1 base and J by 1 base, and 4 bases separated the two germline ends. The CDR3 sequence is 14 residues long.

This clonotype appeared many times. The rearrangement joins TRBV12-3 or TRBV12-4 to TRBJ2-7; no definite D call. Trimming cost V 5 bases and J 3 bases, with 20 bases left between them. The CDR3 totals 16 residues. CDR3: CASSALYFGQLYEQYF. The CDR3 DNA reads TGTGCCAGCAGTGCCCTGTACTTCGGCCAGCTCTACGAGCAGTACTTC.

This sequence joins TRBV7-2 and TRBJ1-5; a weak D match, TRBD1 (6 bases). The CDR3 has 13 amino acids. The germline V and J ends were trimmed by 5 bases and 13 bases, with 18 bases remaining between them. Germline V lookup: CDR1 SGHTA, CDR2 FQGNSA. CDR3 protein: CASSARGGVEQHF. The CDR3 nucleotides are TGTGCCAGCAGCGCGCGGGGGGGCGTCGAGCAGCATTTT.

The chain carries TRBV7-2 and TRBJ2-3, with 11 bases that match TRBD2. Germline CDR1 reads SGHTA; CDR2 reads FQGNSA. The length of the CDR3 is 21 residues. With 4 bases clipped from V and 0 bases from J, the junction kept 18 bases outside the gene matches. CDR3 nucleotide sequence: TGTGCCAGCAGCTCCTATCCGCTACTAGCGGGAGTGGGTGCGAGCACAGATACGCAGTATTTT. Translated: CASSSYPLLAGVGASTDTQYF.

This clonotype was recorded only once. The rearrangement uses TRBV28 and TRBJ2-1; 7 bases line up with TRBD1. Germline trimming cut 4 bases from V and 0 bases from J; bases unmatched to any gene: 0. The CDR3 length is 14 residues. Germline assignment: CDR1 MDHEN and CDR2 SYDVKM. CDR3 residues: CASSWDSSYNEQFF. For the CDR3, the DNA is TGTGCCAGCAGTTGGGACAGCTCCTACAATGAGCAGTTCTTC.